Listed below are T cell receptor beta chains from one sample, sequenced in a study of human T cells and chemical hapten exposure. TCRdb re-derived calls from the RACE reads in MiXCR, one entry per CDR3 protein. The data hold fewer than 150,000 distinct CDR3 sequences, with roughly an eighth observed a single time. The sequenced sample was whole blood, obtained in connection with sensitization to the hapten diphenylcyclopropenone (DPC). These receptors were taken from a man aged 18 to 30 with alopecia areata. Some clones in this sample may be carry-over from other donors' samples. Each CDR3 is given with its conserved first and last residue. A D gene is named only where the DNA matches it firmly. Size is stated for part of the rows, as once, few or many counts, or as a class when the clone is expanded.

D | J | V | size | DNA | CDR3
. | TRBJ1-1 | TRBV20-1 | . | TGCAGTGCTAAACCGGACAGCTTGAACACTGAAGCTTTCTTT | CSAKPDSLNTEAFF
. | TRBJ1-1 | TRBV13 | . | TGTGCCAGCAGCCGACGGACTGCGATGGAAGAAGCTTTCTTT | CASSRRTAMEEAFF
TRBD2 | TRBJ2-1 | TRBV6-1 | few | TGTGCCAGCATCAGACTAGCGGGGGCCCCTAATGAGCAGTTCTTC | CASIRLAGAPNEQFF
TRBD1 | TRBJ2-7 | TRBV10-3 | few | TGTGCCATCAGTCCCCGGGACAGAGGGTCCTACGAGCAGTACTTC | CAISPRDRGSYEQYF
. | TRBJ1-5 | TRBV12-3/TRBV12-4 | . | TGTGCCAGCAGTTCAGCAGGGGCCGGCAATCAGCCCCAGCATTTT | CASSSAGAGNQPQHF
TRBD1 | TRBJ2-5 | TRBV28 | . | TGTGCCAGTTGGACAGGGGGTCAAGAGACCCAGTACTTC | CASWTGGQETQYF
TRBD1 | TRBJ1-6 | TRBV11-2 | many | TGTGCCAGCAGCTTAGGGTCTAGCGGGACAGGGGGTTCACCCCTCCACTTT | CASSLGSSGTGGSPLHF
TRBD2 | TRBJ2-3 | TRBV14 | . | TGTGCCAGCAGCCAAGAGTTCGGCGGGGGTGTAGATACGCAGTATTTT | CASSQEFGGGVDTQYF
TRBD1 | TRBJ1-1 | TRBV27 | few | TGTGCCAGCAGTTTATTGGGACAGGGAACTGAAGCTTTCTTT | CASSLLGQGTEAFF
. | TRBJ1-1 | TRBV10-1 | few | TGCGCCAGCAGTGGTTACAGGGAAGGGAACACTGAAGCTTTCTTT | CASSGYREGNTEAFF
. | TRBJ2-1 | TRBV27 | . | TGTGCCAGCAGTTCCTCCCCACGACCAAGCTCCTACAATGAGCAGTTCTTC | CASSSSPRPSSYNEQFF
TRBD1 | TRBJ2-1 | TRBV18 | . | TGTGCCAGCTCACCCAGTTACAGGGGGCGATTACATAATGAGCAGTTCTTC | CASSPSYRGRLHNEQFF
. | TRBJ1-2 | TRBV6-1 | few | TGTGCCAGCAGTCCCCTTTGGACAGTGCATAAAAACTATGGCTACACCTTC | CASSPLWTVHKNYGYTF
. | TRBJ2-1 | TRBV7-8 | few | TGTGCCAGCAGACCCCGGGGCAAAAAGTACAATGAGCAGTTCTTC | CASRPRGKKYNEQFF
. | TRBJ1-1 | TRBV7-9 | many | TGTGCCAGCAGCTTAGAAGGCAGCCGTGTTGGAGCTTTCTTT | CASSLEGSRVGAFF
. | TRBJ2-3 | TRBV12-5 | . | TGTGCTAGTGGTTTGAACAGCGATACGCAGTATTTT | CASGLNSDTQYF
. | TRBJ1-3 | TRBV5-1 | . | TGCGCCAGCAGGGAAGAAGCAGGGGCGTCTGGAAACACCATATATTTT | CASREEAGASGNTIYF
. | TRBJ2-7 | TRBV5-4 | . | TGTGCCAGCAGCTTGTCGCCAGGGCTAAACTACGAGCAGTACTTC | CASSLSPGLNYEQYF
. | TRBJ1-4 | TRBV7-9 | . | TGTGCCAGCAGCATTGGATCGAGAGGGGAAAAACTGTTTTTT | CASSIGSRGEKLFF
. | TRBJ2-1 | TRBV4-1 | . | TGCGCCAGCAGCCTCCGACAGGGACTGTTAGGTGAGCAGTTCTTC | CASSLRQGLLGEQFF
TRBD1 | TRBJ1-2 | TRBV6-5 | . | TGTGCCAGCAGAGGGGACAGCAACTATGGCTACACCTTC | CASRGDSNYGYTF
TRBD2 | TRBJ2-1 | TRBV5-1 | . | TGCGCCAGCCTAGCGGGGCAGTTCTTC | CASLAGQFF
TRBD1 | TRBJ1-5 | TRBV5-6 | . | TGTGCCAGCAGCTTCACAGGGGGCAATCAGCCCCAGCATTTT | CASSFTGGNQPQHF
. | TRBJ2-7 | TRBV18 | . | TGTGCCAGCTCCTTAGGCCAGGTCTACGAGCAGTACTTC | CASSLGQVYEQYF
. | TRBJ1-1 | TRBV6-5 | . | TGTGCCAGCAGATTCAGGGGTGGAGGGAACACTGAAGCTTTCTTT | CASRFRGGGNTEAFF
. | TRBJ2-5 | TRBV10-1 | few | TGCGCCAGCAGTGACCACAGGGTTGAGACCCAGTACTTC | CASSDHRVETQYF
. | TRBJ2-5 | TRBV3-1 | . | TGTGCCAGCAGCCAGGGAGTTTTCCAGTACTTC | CASSQGVFQYF
. | TRBJ2-7 | TRBV29-1 | . | TGCAGCGTTCTGGGGGGGCAGAGGAGCGAGCAGTACTTC | CSVLGGQRSEQYF
. | TRBJ1-1 | TRBV5-4 | . | TGTGCCAGCAGCTTGGAAGGCCCCCCGGAGAACACTGAAGCTTTCTTT | CASSLEGPPENTEAFF
. | TRBJ2-3 | TRBV4-3 | few | TGCGCCAGCAGCCAAGCGCAGCTAAGCACAGATACGCAGTATTTT | CASSQAQLSTDTQYF
. | TRBJ1-2 | TRBV6-5 | . | TGTGCCAGCAGTCCGGCCGCCTATGGCTACACCTTC | CASSPAAYGYTF
. | TRBJ2-3 | TRBV11-2 | . | TGTGCCAGCAGCTTAGTTCGGGGCCTGATAGATACGCAGTATTTT | CASSLVRGLIDTQYF
. | TRBJ2-4 | TRBV6-2/TRBV6-3 | . | TGTGCCTCAGCCGGGATAGCCAAAAACATTCAGTACTTC | CASAGIAKNIQYF